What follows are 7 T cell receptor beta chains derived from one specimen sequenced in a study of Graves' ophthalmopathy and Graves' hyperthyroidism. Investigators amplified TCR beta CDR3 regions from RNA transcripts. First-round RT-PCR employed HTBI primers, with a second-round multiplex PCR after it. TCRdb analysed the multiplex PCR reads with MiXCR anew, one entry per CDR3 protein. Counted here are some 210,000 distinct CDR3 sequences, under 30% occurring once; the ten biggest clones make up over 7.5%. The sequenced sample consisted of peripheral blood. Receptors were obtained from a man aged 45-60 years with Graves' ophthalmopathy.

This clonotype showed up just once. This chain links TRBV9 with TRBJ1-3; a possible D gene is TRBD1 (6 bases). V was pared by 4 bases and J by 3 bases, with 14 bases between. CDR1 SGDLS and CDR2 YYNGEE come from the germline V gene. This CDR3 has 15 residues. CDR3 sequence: CASSRPTGGGNTIYF. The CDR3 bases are TGTGCCAGCAGCCGGCCGACAGGAGGTGGAAACACCATATATTTT.

The CDR3 coding sequence is TGCGCCAGCAGCCATCCGGGACGGCCAGTCTACGAGCAGTACTTC. Translation gives CASSHPGRPVYEQYF. The V call is TRBV4-1, the J call TRBJ2-7; D might be TRBD1 or TRBD2, each matching 5 bases. The CDR3 sequence is 15 residues long. V was clipped by 3 bases and J by 3 bases, with 15 bases between them. Germline CDR1 is MGHRA and CDR2 is YSYEKL.

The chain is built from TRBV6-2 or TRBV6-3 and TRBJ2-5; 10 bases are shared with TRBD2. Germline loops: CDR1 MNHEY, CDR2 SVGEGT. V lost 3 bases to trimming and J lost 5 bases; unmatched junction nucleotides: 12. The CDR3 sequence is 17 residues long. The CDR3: CASSYSASGSDWETQYF. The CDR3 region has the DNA TGTGCCAGCAGTTATTCGGCTAGCGGGAGCGACTGGGAGACCCAGTACTTC.

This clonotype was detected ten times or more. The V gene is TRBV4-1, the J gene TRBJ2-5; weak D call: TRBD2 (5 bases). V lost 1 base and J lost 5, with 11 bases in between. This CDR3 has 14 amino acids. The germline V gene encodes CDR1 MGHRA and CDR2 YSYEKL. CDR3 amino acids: CASSQVPGEETQYF. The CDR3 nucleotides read TGCGCCAGCAGCCAAGTACCCGGGGAGGAGACCCAGTACTTC.

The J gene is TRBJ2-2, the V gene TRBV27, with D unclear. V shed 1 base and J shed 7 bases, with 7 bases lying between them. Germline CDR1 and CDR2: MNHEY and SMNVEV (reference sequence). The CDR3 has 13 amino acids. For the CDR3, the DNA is TGTGCCAGCAGTTTATGGAATGGCGGGGAGCTGTTTTTT. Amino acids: CASSLWNGGELFF.

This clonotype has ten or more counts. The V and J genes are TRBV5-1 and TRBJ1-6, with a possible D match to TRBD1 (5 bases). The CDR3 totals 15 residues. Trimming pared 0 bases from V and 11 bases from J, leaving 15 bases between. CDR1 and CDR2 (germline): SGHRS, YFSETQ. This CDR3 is CASSLEGWGDPPLHF. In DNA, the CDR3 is TGCGCCAGCAGCTTGGAAGGTTGGGGCGATCCACCCCTCCACTTT. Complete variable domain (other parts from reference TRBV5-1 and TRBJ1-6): KAGVTQTPRYLIKTRGQQVTLSCSPISGHRSVSWYQQTPGQGLQFLFEYFSETQRNKGNFPGRFSGRQFSNSRSEMNVSTLELGDSALYLCASSLEGWGDPPLHFGNGTRLTVT.

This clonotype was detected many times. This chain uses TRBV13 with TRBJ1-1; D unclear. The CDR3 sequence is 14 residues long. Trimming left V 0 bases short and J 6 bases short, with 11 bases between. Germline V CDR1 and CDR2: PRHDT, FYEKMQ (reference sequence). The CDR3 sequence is CASSLGRTFSEAFF. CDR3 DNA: TGTGCCAGCAGCTTAGGGCGGACCTTCTCTGAAGCTTTCTTT.